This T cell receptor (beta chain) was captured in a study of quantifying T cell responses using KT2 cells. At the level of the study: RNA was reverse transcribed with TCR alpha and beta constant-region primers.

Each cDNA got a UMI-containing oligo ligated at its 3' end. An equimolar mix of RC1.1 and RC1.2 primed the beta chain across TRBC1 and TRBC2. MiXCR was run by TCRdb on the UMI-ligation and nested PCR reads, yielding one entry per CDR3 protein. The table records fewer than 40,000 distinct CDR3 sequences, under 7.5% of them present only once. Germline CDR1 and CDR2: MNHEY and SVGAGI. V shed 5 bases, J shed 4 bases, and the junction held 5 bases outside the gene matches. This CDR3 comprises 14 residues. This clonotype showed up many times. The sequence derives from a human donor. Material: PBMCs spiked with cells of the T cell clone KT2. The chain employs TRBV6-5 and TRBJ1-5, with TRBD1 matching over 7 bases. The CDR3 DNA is TGTGCCAGCAGTCTCCGGGACAGTAATCAGCCCCAGCATTTT. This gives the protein CASSLRDSNQPQHF.